This TCR beta chain was profiled in a study of OX40 agonist ivuxolimab in advanced cancers. Study details: Patients receiving dose escalation had hepatocellular carcinoma, melanoma, renal cell or head and neck cancer.

Findings and limits, study-wide: CD4+ and CD8+ blood T cells expanded clonally by week 6 at 0.1 to 3.0 mg/kg. The study found that CD8+ T cells averaged more expanded clones than CD4+.

The CDR3 loop spans 12 amino acids. Germline V CDR1 and CDR2: GTSNPN, SVGIG (reference sequence). Between the trimmed V and J ends, which lost 0 bases and 8 bases, there was a span of 10 bases. The method was immunoSEQ multiplex PCR; TCRdb's version includes in-frame clones alone and lacks a portion of them. The repertoire includes 60,000 to 65,000 clones, roughly 81% of them detected once, and approximately 9.8% sits in the top ten. With respect to this clone: Its antigen remains unidentified.

Patients with a history of autoimmune disease or on systemic immunosuppression were excluded. Sequencing was performed on CD4+ or CD8+ T cells sorted from blood, taken in a trial of the OX40 agonist ivuxolimab. The receptor's source is an adult with an advanced solid tumor such as melanoma, head and neck, liver or kidney cancer. The V call is TRBV30, the J call TRBJ1-2; D remains unclear. CDR3 coding DNA: TGTGCCTGGAGTGTATCGGGTTACGGCTACACCTTC. Encoded protein: CAWSVSGYGYTF.